The T cell receptor beta chain described here comes from a study of beta chain features in type 1 diabetes. The isolated RNA, all of it, was reverse transcribed, so expressed TCRB transcripts were what got sequenced. Approximately 4 million reads on average were seen across naive, central memory and regulatory T cell samples. The data were produced by immunoSEQ multiplex PCR, yet TCRdb's version contains in-frame clones alone and is incomplete. Seen here are around 400,000 clones, approximately 12% observed once, and the top ten hold about 0.018%. Researchers reported sorting CD4+ naive, central memory, regulatory and stem cell-like memory cells via CD45RO/CCR7/CD25/CD127/CD95/CD27. Findings and limits, study-wide: Cells with high TCR expression could be over-represented when cDNA is sequenced.

Germline-derived CDR1 and CDR2 are SGHTA and FQGNSA. The CDR3 spans 18 residues. V lost 2 bases and J lost 6; bases outside the gene matches: 10. Comment on this clone: Its antigen is as yet unknown.

The TCR comes from a man younger than 35 in good health. The V and J genes are TRBV7-2 and TRBJ2-3; 14 bases align to TRBD2. The sample was naive CD4+ T cells from blood. CDR3 sequence reads: CASSLQSGTSGSMDTQYF. The CDR3, as DNA: TGTGCCAGCAGCTTACAAAGCGGGACTAGCGGGAGTATGGATACGCAGTATTTT. The whole variable domain, remainder taken from reference TRBV7-2 and TRBJ2-3, is GAGVSQSPSNKVTEKGKDVELRCDPISGHTALYWYRQSLGQGLEFLIYFQGNSAPDKSGLPSDRFSAERTGGSVSTLTIQRTQQEDSAVYLCASSLQSGTSGSMDTQYFGPGTRLTVL.